This passage covers 20 T cell receptor beta chains from one sample sequenced in a study of T-cell reconstitution after alpha-beta-depleted transplantation in children. The TCRbeta library incorporated unique molecular identifiers. TCRdb called the PCR reads again in MiXCR, with one record for every CDR3 protein. The sample yields about 460,000 distinct CDR3 sequences, around an eighth seen once. The sequencing here drew on PBMCs from the stem cell graft donor, taken from the stem cell graft. The source is a human donor who donated a stem cell graft to a child with combined immunodeficiency.

The rearrangement joins TRBV4-2 to TRBJ2-5, with D perhaps matching TRBD2 (5 bases). CDR1 and CDR2 from the germline V gene are LGHNA and YNFKEQ. Trimming stripped 0 bases from V and 5 bases from J, with 10 bases between. CDR3 length: 14 residues. CDR3 protein: CASSQDVGGETQYF. The CDR3 DNA reads TGTGCCAGCAGCCAAGATGTTGGCGGGGAGACCCAGTACTTC.

The chain combines TRBV5-1 with TRBJ2-2; TRBD1 or TRBD2 may be the D gene (5 bases each). The CDR3 spans 16 residues. With 4 bases removed from V and 3 bases from J, the gap between germline ends came to 16 bases. CDR1 is SGHRS, CDR2 YFSETQ, per germline. The CDR3 DNA sequence: TGCGCCAGCAGCCATCTAGCAGGGATGGACACCGGGGAGCTGTTTTTT. Amino acid sequence: CASSHLAGMDTGELFF.

The chain is built from TRBV12-3 or TRBV12-4 and TRBJ1-2, with D hard to call. The CDR3 length is 14 residues. V dropped 3 bases and J dropped 4 bases, with 12 bases sitting between them. Here the CDR3 reads CASSFNQWSYGYTF. CDR3 DNA: TGTGCCAGCAGTTTTAATCAGTGGAGCTATGGCTACACCTTC.

The table lists this clonotype with many counts. The V gene is TRBV7-9, the J gene TRBJ2-1, with D hard to call. The CDR3 runs to 12 residues. Deletions cut 3 bases from V and 7 bases from J, with 7 bases between. The germline CDR1 and CDR2 sequences are SEHNR and FQNEAQ (reference sequence). In DNA, the CDR3 is TGTGCCAGCAGCTTCGGATTAAATGAGCAGTTCTTC. Its protein product is CASSFGLNEQFF.

This clonotype was counted at least ten times. V gene TRBV10-3 combines with J gene TRBJ1-1; the match to TRBD1 covers 7 bases. V lost 7 bases, J lost 0 bases, and 8 bases stayed unmatched. This CDR3 is 15 amino acids long. The germline V gene encodes CDR1 ENHRY and CDR2 SYGVKD. The CDR3 spells CAIIKNRGLNTEAFF. CDR3 nucleotides: TGTGCCATCATCAAGAACAGGGGATTGAACACTGAAGCTTTCTTT.

This clonotype has a count of ten or more. This chain connects TRBV11-2 to TRBJ2-1, with 11 bases lining up with TRBD2. The germline CDR1 and CDR2 sequences are SGHAT and FQNNGV. The CDR3 contains 15 residues. Trimming cost V 5 bases and J 2 bases; bases outside gene matches: 2. This chain's CDR3 is CASSVAGGAYNEQFF. The CDR3 coding sequence is TGTGCCAGCAGCGTAGCGGGAGGGGCCTACAATGAGCAGTTCTTC. The variable domain in full, with the rest retrieved from reference TRBV11-2 and TRBJ2-1, is EAGVAQSPRYKIIEKRQSVAFWCNPISGHATLYWYQQILGQGPKLLIQFQNNGVVDDSQLPKDRFSAERLKGVDSTLKIQPAKLEDSAVYLCASSVAGGAYNEQFFGPGTRLTVL.

This clonotype has at least ten counts. This chain connects TRBV29-1 to TRBJ2-1, with a possible D match to TRBD2 (6 bases). The CDR3 runs 16 residues. Germline V gives CDR1 SQVTM, CDR2 ANQGSEA. Between the trimmed V and J ends, which lost 0 bases and 0 bases, there was a span of 12 bases. Here the CDR3 reads CSVEDPAGSSYNEQFF. The CDR3 DNA follows: TGCAGCGTTGAAGATCCGGCGGGAAGCTCCTACAATGAGCAGTTCTTC.

The rearrangement joins TRBV2 to TRBJ1-5; D ambiguous. This CDR3 has 14 residues. Germline loops: CDR1 SNHLY, CDR2 FYNNEI. Trimming took off 1 base at V and 0 bases at J, with 4 bases between the two ends. The CDR3 protein is CASSEVYSNQPQHF. The CDR3 DNA reads TGTGCCAGCAGTGAAGTTTATAGCAATCAGCCCCAGCATTTT.

This clonotype was seen more than once but under ten times. This sequence joins TRBV20-1 and TRBJ2-5; TRBD2 matches at 12 bases. The germline CDR1 and CDR2 sequences are DFQATT and SNEGSKA (reference sequence). The CDR3 totals 15 residues. V lost 3 bases to trimming and J lost 5 bases; unmatched junction nucleotides: 7. CDR3 in amino acids: CSARTSGRSPETQYF. The CDR3 DNA sequence: TGCAGTGCTAGGACTAGCGGGAGAAGTCCGGAGACCCAGTACTTC.

Only a few counts were recorded for this clonotype. The genes are TRBV7-2 and TRBJ2-5; 8 bases are a match to TRBD1. V dropped 7 bases and J dropped 2; count of bases not matched to a gene: 6. There are 14 residues in the CDR3. The germline V gene has CDR1 SGHTA and CDR2 FQGNSA. The DNA for the CDR3 is TGTGCCAGCAAACCACAGGGGGTGCAAGAGACCCAGTACTTC. Amino acids: CASKPQGVQETQYF.

This clonotype was seen many times. The chain combines TRBV5-1 with TRBJ2-3; 12 bases map to TRBD2. The germline V gene has CDR1 SGHRS and CDR2 YFSETQ. The CDR3 has 16 amino acids. V was clipped by 0 bases and J by 3 bases; unmatched bases: 2. The CDR3 sequence: CASSLGTSGRTDTQYF. The CDR3 DNA reads as TGCGCCAGCAGCTTGGGCACTAGCGGGAGGACAGATACGCAGTATTTT.

The chain carries TRBV6-2 or TRBV6-3 and TRBJ2-1, with 13 bases that match TRBD2. V lost 6 bases to trimming and J lost 0 bases; unmatched junction nucleotides: 5. Germline CDR1 is MNHEY and CDR2 is SVGEGT. The CDR3 contains 17 residues. This CDR3 reads CASRPGLAGPSYNEQFF. The DNA of the CDR3 is TGTGCCAGCAGGCCGGGACTAGCGGGACCCTCCTACAATGAGCAGTTCTTC.

The V gene is TRBV5-1, the J gene TRBJ1-5, with D unclear. V was trimmed by 1 base and J by 7 bases, leaving 12 bases between them. In germline, CDR1 is SGHRS, CDR2 YFSETQ. The CDR3 covers 14 residues. The DNA of the CDR3 is TGCGCCAGCAGCTTGTGGGGTATGGGACAGCCCCAGCATTTT. It codes for CASSLWGMGQPQHF.

The V gene is TRBV6-2 or TRBV6-3, the J gene TRBJ2-7, with 9 bases matching TRBD1. With 5 bases clipped from V and 7 bases from J, the junction kept 9 bases outside the gene matches. The germline gives CDR1 MNHEY, CDR2 SVGEGT. The CDR3 contains 14 residues. The CDR3 protein is CASSGTGTIGEQYF. CDR3 bases: TGTGCCAGCAGTGGGACAGGGACTATTGGTGAGCAGTACTTC.

The genes are TRBV12-3 or TRBV12-4 and TRBJ1-1; D uncertain. The V and J ends lost 5 bases and 5 bases respectively, with 12 bases between them. The CDR3 has 13 amino acids. The CDR3 DNA follows: TGTGCCAGCAGTCCTACGGGCTTAACTGAAGCTTTCTTT. It specifies CASSPTGLTEAFF.

This clonotype occurred many times. The J gene is TRBJ2-1, the V gene TRBV6-2 or TRBV6-3, with TRBD2 matching over 9 bases. The CDR3 is 19 amino acids. V lost 6 bases to trimming and J lost 3 bases; unmatched junction nucleotides: 18. The germline CDR1 and CDR2 sequences are MNHEY and SVGEGT. The CDR3 loop is CASSLVGAGGNRGYNEQFF. The CDR3 region has the DNA TGTGCCAGCAGCTTGGTGGGAGCGGGAGGTAATAGAGGCTACAATGAGCAGTTCTTC.

The chain joins TRBV7-9 to TRBJ2-3; a weak D match, TRBD2 (6 bases). The CDR3 is 14 residues long. Trimming removed 5 bases at V and 6 bases at J, with 15 bases between. Germline V gives CDR1 SEHNR, CDR2 FQNEAQ (reference sequence). The CDR3 spells CASSPPRGGDTQYF. CDR3 DNA: TGTGCCAGCAGCCCTCCCCGAGGAGGGGATACGCAGTATTTT.

This clonotype was counted a few times. The chain carries TRBV18 and TRBJ1-1; D is unresolved. Deletions cut 3 bases from V and 11 bases from J, with 13 bases between. The CDR3 loop spans 12 amino acids. Germline V gene data show CDR1 as KGHSH and CDR2 as LQKENI. The CDR3 spells CASSPNRDLAFF. CDR3 bases: TGTGCCAGCTCACCGAATCGAGACTTGGCTTTCTTT.

This clonotype was detected ten times or more. This chain connects TRBV7-2 to TRBJ2-7, with 8 bases that match TRBD1. CDR3 length: 15 residues. Germline CDR1 reads SGHTA; CDR2 reads FQGNSA. V lost 5 bases and J lost 3; bases outside the gene matches: 9. This chain's CDR3 is CASSQRTGRYYEQYF. Here the CDR3 DNA reads TGTGCCAGCAGCCAAAGGACAGGGCGATACTACGAGCAGTACTTC.

This clonotype has just a few counts. CDR3 in amino acids: CASSLTGTDATYEQYF. The CDR3 bases are TGTGCCAGCAGTCTCACCGGGACAGATGCTACCTACGAGCAGTACTTC. The genes are TRBV6-1 and TRBJ2-7; 7 bases agree with TRBD1. Germline CDR1 is MNHNS and CDR2 is SASEGT. There are 16 residues in the CDR3. V lost 5 bases to trimming and J lost 2 bases; unmatched junction nucleotides: 12.